The present TCR beta chain was sequenced within a study of blood T cells in healthy people across ages. Together with a sample-barcoded 5' primer, a J-beta primer mix was included in a second PCR lasting about 6 to 11 cycles. One entry per CDR3 protein results from TCRdb running MiXCR on the 5' RACE reads. Here the sample spans over 1,200,000 distinct CDR3 sequences, 59% being singletons. Caucasian, healthy and from Russia, the donors were aged between roughly 6 and 95. This CDR3 spans 17 amino acids. Germline CDR1 and CDR2: MNHEY and SVGAGI. Trimming stripped 0 bases from V and 0 bases from J, with 14 bases between.

Sequencing was carried out using blood. The chain combines TRBV6-5 with TRBJ1-2; D ambiguous. The TCR was taken from a man younger than 35 in good health. CDR3 sequence: CASSYSNRARANYGYTF. The CDR3 region has the DNA TGTGCCAGCAGTTACTCGAACAGAGCTAGAGCTAACTATGGCTACACCTTC.